Presented here are 10 T cell receptor beta chains from one specimen sequenced in a study of identical twins (dated by TCRdb to 2016 to 2017). The protocol used for the library was 5' RACE. Sequenced on an Illumina HiSeq 2000. The raw public data were reprocessed by TCRdb itself: fastp quality trimming at Q25, MiXCR clonotype calling, in-frame beta chains only. Each CDR3 protein appears once, grouped with its most common genes and DNA. For this sample the table gives 1.5 million or so distinct CDR3 sequences, of which 25% to 35% were detected only once. Together, the top ten hold 0.25% to 0.3% of the sample. The sample consisted of cord blood. The receptors come from a newborn girl in good health.

A few counts support this clonotype. The V call is TRBV5-1, the J call TRBJ1-4; D not resolved. Germline lookup yields CDR1 SGHRS and CDR2 YFSETQ. The V and J ends lost 3 bases and 8 bases respectively, with 5 bases between them. The CDR3 is 11 residues long. The CDR3 here is CASSWREKLFF. In DNA, the CDR3 is TGCGCCAGCAGCTGGAGAGAAAAACTGTTTTTT.

This chain joins TRBV20-1 and TRBJ2-7; 13 bases align to TRBD2. The trim removed 1 base at V and 1 base at J, leaving 4 bases unmatched. The length of the CDR3 is 16 residues. CDR1 DFQATT and CDR2 SNEGSKA come from the germline V gene (reference sequence). The CDR3 loop is CSARGLAGGLSYEQYF. CDR3 nucleotides: TGCAGTGCTAGAGGACTAGCGGGGGGTCTATCCTACGAGCAGTACTTC.

The chain uses TRBV12-3 or TRBV12-4 and TRBJ2-5; 7 nucleotides match TRBD2. Trimming removed 5 bases from V and 2 bases from J; junction bases left unmatched: 17. The CDR3 sequence is 18 residues long. The CDR3 DNA sequence: TGTGCCAGCAGTCGCCCGAATTTTGCGGGGGTGACACAAGAGACCCAGTACTTC. Encoded protein: CASSRPNFAGVTQETQYF.

This clonotype turned up a few times. V gene TRBV5-1 combines with J gene TRBJ2-4, with no clear D. Germline values: CDR1 SGHRS, CDR2 YFSETQ. The CDR3 covers 16 residues. Trimming removed 2 bases at V and 3 bases at J, with 15 bases between. CDR3 residues: CASSFFPYSNKNIQYF. The CDR3 DNA follows: TGCGCCAGCAGCTTCTTTCCGTATTCGAACAAAAACATTCAGTACTTC.

On this clonotype: A junction end diverges from the germline sequence, so it may reflect a read error. This chain links TRBV2 with TRBJ2-1; no clear D. Per the germline V gene, CDR1 is SNHLY and CDR2 is FYNNEI. The CDR3 runs 14 residues. In nucleotides, the CDR3 is TGTACCAGCAGTGGGCACAGCGCCTACAATGAGCAGTTCTTC. Amino acids: CTSSGHSAYNEQFF.

This chain links TRBV20-1 with TRBJ2-3; maybe TRBD1 (6 bases). Germline lookup yields CDR1 DFQATT and CDR2 SNEGSKA (reference sequence). CDR3 length: 15 residues. The germline V and J ends were trimmed by 1 base and 2 bases, with 13 bases remaining between them. The CDR3 is CSARAYVGATDTQYF. The DNA of the CDR3 is TGCAGTGCTAGAGCCTATGTGGGGGCCACAGATACGCAGTATTTT.

A word on this clonotype: A much larger clone lies one base from this, so it may be a read error. The chain combines TRBV5-1 with TRBJ2-1, with 9 bases aligning to TRBD2. Trimming removed 3 bases from V and 10 bases from J; junction bases left unmatched: 11. This CDR3 comprises 15 residues. Germline values: CDR1 SGHRS, CDR2 YFSETQ. The CDR3: CASSYGLASSYEQFF. CDR3 nucleotides: TGCGCCAGCAGCTACGGACTAGCGAGCTCCTACGAGCAGTTCTTC.

Comment on this clonotype: This may come from a read error, since a much larger clone is one base off. The rearrangement joins TRBV4-2 to TRBJ1-2, with 7 bases matching TRBD1. The germline CDR1 and CDR2 sequences are LGHNA and YNFKEQ. V lost 4 bases and J lost 4; bases outside the gene matches: 9. The CDR3 loop spans 15 amino acids. CDR3 sequence: CASSPGTVEIYGYTF. The CDR3 coding sequence is TGTGCCAGCAGCCCGGGGACAGTCGAAATCTATGGCTACACCTTC.

The J gene is TRBJ2-1, the V gene TRBV28, with 11 bases matching TRBD2. Gene TRBJ2-7 matches the end of the DNA better, so the J call may be wrong. Germline loops: CDR1 MDHEN, CDR2 SYDVKM. This CDR3 is built from 23 residues. The CDR3 coding sequence is TGTGCCAGCACCGAGCCGACTAGCGGGATCCCCTGCCCCCCGAAAGGCTCCTACAATGAGCAGTACTTC. It specifies CASTEPTSGIPCPPKGSYNEQYF.

This clonotype was seen many times. The J gene is TRBJ2-4, the V gene TRBV29-1; tentative D call: TRBD1 (6 bases). The CDR3 length is 14 residues. CDR1 is SQVTM, CDR2 ANQGSEA, per germline. V lost 7 bases and J 1 base, leaving 14 bases between the germline ends. CDR3 amino acids: CSASLGAAKNIQYF. As DNA, the CDR3 is TGCAGCGCGTCGTTGGGGGCGGCCAAAAACATTCAGTACTTC. The full variable domain, completed using reference TRBV29-1 and TRBJ2-4, is SAVISQKPSRDICQRGTSLTIQCQVDSQVTMMFWYRQQPGQSLTLIATANQGSEATYESGFVIDKFPISRPNLTFSTLTVSNMSPEDSSIYLCSASLGAAKNIQYFGAGTRLSVL.